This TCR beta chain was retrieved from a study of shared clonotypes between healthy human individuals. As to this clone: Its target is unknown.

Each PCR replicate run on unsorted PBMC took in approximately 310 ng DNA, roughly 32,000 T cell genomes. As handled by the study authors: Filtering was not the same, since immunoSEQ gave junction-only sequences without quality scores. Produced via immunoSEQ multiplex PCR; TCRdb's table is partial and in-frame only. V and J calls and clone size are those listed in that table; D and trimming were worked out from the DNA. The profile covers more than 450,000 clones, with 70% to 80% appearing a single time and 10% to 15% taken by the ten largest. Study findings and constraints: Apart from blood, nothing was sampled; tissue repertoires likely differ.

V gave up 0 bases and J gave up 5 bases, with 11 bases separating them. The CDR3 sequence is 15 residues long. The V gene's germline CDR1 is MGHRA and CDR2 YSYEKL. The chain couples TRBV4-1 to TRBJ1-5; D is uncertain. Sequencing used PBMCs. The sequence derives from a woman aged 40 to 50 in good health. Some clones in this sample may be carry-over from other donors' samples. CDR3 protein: CASSQDTGSHQPQHF. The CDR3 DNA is TGCGCCAGCAGCCAAGATACCGGCAGCCATCAGCCCCAGCATTTT.